This T cell receptor beta chain emerged from a study of shared clonotypes between healthy human individuals. This clone was detected ten times or more. Its antigen remains unknown. This CDR3 is also generated by other DNA sequences in the sample. Germline V gene data show CDR1 as SGHAT and CDR2 as FQNNGV. V gave up 2 bases and J gave up 7 bases, with 3 bases separating them. CDR3 length: 11 amino acids. Study-level points and caveats: Of the naive CD4 clonotypes, around 4.9% were shared across a handful of donors.

The repertoire was sequenced with immunoSEQ multiplex PCR; TCRdb's copy has only in-frame clones and lacks some. The sample records more than 2 million clones, over 85% being singletons. The sample taken for sequencing was naive CD4+ T cells sorted from blood. Subset: CD45RA+ positively selected. The clonotype originates from a man between 18 and 29 years old in good health. The chain employs TRBV11-2 and TRBJ2-1; D not certain. Here the CDR3 DNA reads TGTGCCAGCAGCTTAAGAAATGAGCAGTTCTTC. Translation: CASSLRNEQFF.